Sequencing of this TCR beta chain was carried out in a study of molecular identifiers for immune sequencing clone quantification. From the PCR reads, TCRdb called clonotypes with MiXCR, one entry per CDR3 protein. The sample has some 580,000 distinct CDR3 sequences, around 25% seen once; the top ten hold approximately 0.75%. This clonotype was counted many times. The clonotype comes from a human donor in good health. Some libraries in this study had Jurkat cell RNA spiked in. The sequenced material came from naive CD8+ T cells from blood, with Jurkat cell RNA spiked in. Indicated subset: FACS-sorted CD8+CD4-CCR7+CD45RA+ naive T cells.

As DNA, the CDR3 is TGCAGTGCAAGGACTAGCGGGTCTTACAATGAGCAGTTCTTC. Its protein is CSARTSGSYNEQFF. The J gene is TRBJ2-1, the V gene TRBV20-1; 11 bases line up with TRBD2. The J segment lost 4 bases and the V segment lost 6 bases, leaving 5 bases of the junction unmatched. The CDR3 has 14 residues. CDR1 DFQATT and CDR2 SNEGSKA come from the germline V gene (reference sequence).